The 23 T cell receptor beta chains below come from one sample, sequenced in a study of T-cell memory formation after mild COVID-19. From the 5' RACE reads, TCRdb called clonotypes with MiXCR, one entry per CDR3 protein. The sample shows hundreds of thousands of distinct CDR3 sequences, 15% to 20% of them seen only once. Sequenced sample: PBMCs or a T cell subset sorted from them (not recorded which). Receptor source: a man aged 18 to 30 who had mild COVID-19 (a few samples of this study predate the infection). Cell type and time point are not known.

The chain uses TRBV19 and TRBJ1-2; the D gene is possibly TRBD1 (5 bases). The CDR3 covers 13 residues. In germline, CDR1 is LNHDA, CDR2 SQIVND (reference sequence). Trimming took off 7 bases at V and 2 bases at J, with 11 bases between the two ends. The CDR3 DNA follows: TGTGCCAGTAAACAGGCCCGAAACTATGGCTACACCTTC. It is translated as CASKQARNYGYTF. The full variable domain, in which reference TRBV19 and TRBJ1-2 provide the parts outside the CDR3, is DGGITQSPKYLFRKEGQNVTLSCEQNLNHDAMYWYRQDPGQGLRLIYYSQIVNDFQKGDIAEGYSVSREKKESFPLTVTSAQKNPTAFYLCASKQARNYGYTFGSGTRLTVV.

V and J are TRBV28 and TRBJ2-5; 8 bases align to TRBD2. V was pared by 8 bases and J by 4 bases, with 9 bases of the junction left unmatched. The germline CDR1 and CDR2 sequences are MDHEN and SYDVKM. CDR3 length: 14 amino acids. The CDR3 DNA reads TGTGCCAGCGGGCTTAGCGGGGCAGGAGAGACCCAGTACTTC. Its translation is CASGLSGAGETQYF.

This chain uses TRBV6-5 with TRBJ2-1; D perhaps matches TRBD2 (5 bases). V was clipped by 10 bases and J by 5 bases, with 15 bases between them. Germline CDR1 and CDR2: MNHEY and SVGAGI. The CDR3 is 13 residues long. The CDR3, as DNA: TGTGCCACCCTAGCTACTCGTAACAATGAGCAGTTCTTC. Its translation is CATLATRNNEQFF.

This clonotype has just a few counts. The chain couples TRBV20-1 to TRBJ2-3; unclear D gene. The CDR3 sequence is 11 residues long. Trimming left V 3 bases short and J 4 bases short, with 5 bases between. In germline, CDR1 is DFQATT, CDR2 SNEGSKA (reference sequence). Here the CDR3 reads CSASPADTQYF. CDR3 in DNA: TGCAGTGCTAGTCCGGCAGATACGCAGTATTTT.

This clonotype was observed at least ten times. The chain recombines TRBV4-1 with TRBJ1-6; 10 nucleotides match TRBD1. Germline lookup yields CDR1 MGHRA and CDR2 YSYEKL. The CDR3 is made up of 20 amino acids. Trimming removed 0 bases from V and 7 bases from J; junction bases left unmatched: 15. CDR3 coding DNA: TGCGCCAGCAGCCAAGAGGGCGGGACAGGGGTCCGCGGTGTAAATTCACCCCTCCACTTT. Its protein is CASSQEGGTGVRGVNSPLHF.

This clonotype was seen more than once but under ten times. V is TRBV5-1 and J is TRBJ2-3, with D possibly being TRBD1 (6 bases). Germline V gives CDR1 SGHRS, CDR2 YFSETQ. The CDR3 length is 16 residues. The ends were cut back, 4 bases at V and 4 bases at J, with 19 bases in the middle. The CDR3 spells CASSPRPGHYSDTQYF. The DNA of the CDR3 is TGCGCCAGCAGCCCACGACCGGGACATTATTCAGATACGCAGTATTTT.

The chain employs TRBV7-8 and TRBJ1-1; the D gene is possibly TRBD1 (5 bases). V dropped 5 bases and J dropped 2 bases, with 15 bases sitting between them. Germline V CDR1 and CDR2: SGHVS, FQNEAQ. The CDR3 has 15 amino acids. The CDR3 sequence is CASSLSGTTNTEAFF. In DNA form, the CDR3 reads TGTGCCAGCAGCCTATCCGGGACCACTAACACTGAAGCTTTCTTT.

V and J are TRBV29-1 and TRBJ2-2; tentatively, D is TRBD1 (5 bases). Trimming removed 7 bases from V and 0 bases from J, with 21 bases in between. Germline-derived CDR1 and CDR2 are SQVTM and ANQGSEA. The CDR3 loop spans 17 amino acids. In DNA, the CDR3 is TGCAGCGCCCTTCCGGCTAGGGGCCTGGCGAACACCGGGGAGCTGTTTTTT. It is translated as CSALPARGLANTGELFF.

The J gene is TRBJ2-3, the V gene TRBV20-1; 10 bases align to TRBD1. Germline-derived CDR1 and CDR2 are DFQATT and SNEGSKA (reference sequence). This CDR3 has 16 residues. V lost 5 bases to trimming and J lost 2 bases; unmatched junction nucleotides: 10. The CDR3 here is CSAQGAGQGHTDTQYF. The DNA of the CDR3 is TGCAGTGCTCAGGGTGCGGGACAGGGGCACACAGATACGCAGTATTTT.

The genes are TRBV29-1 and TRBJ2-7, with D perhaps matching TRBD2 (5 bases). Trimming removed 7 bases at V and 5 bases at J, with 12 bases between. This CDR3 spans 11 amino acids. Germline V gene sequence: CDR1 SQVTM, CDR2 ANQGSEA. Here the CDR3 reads CSARAWDEQYF. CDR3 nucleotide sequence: TGCAGCGCGAGGGCTTGGGACGAGCAGTACTTC.

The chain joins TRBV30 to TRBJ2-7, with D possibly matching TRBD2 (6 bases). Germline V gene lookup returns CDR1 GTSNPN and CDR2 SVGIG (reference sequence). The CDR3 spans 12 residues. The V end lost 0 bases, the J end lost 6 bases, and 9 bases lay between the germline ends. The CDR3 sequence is CAWSVRGTEQYF. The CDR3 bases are TGTGCCTGGAGTGTACGGGGGACCGAGCAGTACTTC. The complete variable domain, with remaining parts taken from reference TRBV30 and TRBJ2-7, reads SQTIHQWPATLVQPVGSPLSLECTVEGTSNPNLYWYRQAAGRGLQLLFYSVGIGQISSEVPQNLSASRPQDRQFILSSKKLLLSDSGFYLCAWSVRGTEQYFGPGTRLTVT.

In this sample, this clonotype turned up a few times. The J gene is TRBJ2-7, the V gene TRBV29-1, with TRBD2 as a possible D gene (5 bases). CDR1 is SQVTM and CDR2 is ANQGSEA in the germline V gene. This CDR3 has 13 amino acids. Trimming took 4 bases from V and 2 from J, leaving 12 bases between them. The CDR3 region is CSVVGSGTYEQYF. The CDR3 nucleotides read TGCAGCGTTGTAGGTTCGGGGACCTACGAGCAGTACTTC.

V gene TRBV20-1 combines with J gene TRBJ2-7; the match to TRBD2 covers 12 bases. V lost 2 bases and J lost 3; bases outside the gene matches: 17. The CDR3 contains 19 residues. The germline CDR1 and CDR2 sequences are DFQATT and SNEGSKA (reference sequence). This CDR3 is CSARRLAGALAIIGYEQYF. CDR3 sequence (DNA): TGCAGTGCTAGAAGACTAGCGGGGGCCCTCGCAATCATTGGCTACGAGCAGTACTTC.

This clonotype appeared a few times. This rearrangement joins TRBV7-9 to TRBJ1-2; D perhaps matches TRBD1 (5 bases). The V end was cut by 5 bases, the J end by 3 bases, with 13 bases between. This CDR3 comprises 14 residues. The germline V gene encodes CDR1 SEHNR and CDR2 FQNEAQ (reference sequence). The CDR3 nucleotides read TGTGCCAGCAGCACGGGGCTCGGTTACTATGGCTACACCTTC. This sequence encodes CASSTGLGYYGYTF. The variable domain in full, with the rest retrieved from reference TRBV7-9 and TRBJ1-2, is DTGVSQNPRHKITKRGQNVTFRCDPISEHNRLYWYRQTLGQGPEFLTYFQNEAQLEKSRLLSDRFSAERPKGSFSTLEIQRTEQGDSAMYLCASSTGLGYYGYTFGSGTRLTVV.

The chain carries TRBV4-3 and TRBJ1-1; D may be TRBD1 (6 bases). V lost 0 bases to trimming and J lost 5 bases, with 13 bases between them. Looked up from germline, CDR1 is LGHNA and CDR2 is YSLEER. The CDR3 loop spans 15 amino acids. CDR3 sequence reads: CASSQENREWTEAFF. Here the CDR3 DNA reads TGCGCCAGCAGCCAAGAGAACAGGGAGTGGACTGAAGCTTTCTTT.

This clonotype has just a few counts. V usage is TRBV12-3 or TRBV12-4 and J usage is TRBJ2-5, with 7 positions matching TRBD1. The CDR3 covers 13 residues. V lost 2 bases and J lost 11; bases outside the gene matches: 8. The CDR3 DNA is TGTGCCAGCAGTTTAACAGGGGACCCTACTCAGTACTTC. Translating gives CASSLTGDPTQYF.

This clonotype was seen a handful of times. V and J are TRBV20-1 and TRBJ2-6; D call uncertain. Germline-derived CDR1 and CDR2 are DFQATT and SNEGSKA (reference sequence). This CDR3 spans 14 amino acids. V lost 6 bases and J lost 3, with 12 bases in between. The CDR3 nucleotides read TGCAGTGCAAGCAGAGGCGATGGGGCCAACGTCCTGACTTTC. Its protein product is CSASRGDGANVLTF.

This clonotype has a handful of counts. The CDR3 spells CASSPAGASGAGEQFF. The CDR3 nucleotides read TGTGCCAGCAGCCCGGCGGGGGCTAGCGGGGCCGGTGAGCAGTTCTTC. This rearrangement joins TRBV5-6 to TRBJ2-1; 9 bases line up with TRBD2. Per germline, CDR1 SGHDT and CDR2 YYEEEE. This CDR3 is built from 16 residues. The V gene end was trimmed by 4 bases and the J gene end by 9 bases; junction bases not matched to a gene: 14.

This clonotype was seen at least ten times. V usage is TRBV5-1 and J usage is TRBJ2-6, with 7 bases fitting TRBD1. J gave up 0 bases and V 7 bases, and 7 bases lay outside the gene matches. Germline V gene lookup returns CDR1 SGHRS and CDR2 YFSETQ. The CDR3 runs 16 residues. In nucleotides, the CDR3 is TGCGCCAGCGACAGGGACGGGACCTCTGGGGCCAACGTCCTGACTTTC. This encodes CASDRDGTSGANVLTF.

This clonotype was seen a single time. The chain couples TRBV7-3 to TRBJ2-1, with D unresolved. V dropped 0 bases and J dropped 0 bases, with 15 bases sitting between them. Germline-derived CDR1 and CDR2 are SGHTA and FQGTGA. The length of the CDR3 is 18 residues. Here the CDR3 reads CASSLTQPTLSSYNEQFF. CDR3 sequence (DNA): TGTGCCAGCAGCTTAACACAGCCGACCCTAAGCTCCTACAATGAGCAGTTCTTC. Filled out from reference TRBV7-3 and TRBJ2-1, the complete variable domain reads GAGVSQTPSNKVTEKGKYVELRCDPISGHTALYWYRQSLGQGPEFLIYFQGTGAADDSGLPNDRFFAVRPEGSVSTLKIQRTERGDSAVYLCASSLTQPTLSSYNEQFFGPGTRLTVL.

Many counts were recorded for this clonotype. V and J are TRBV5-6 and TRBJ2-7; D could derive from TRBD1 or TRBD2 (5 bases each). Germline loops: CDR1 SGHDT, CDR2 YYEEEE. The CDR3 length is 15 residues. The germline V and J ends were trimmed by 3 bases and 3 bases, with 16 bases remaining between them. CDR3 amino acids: CASSSGPGPRYEQYV. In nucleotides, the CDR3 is TGTGCCAGCAGCTCCGGACCGGGACCCCGCTACGAGCAGTACGTC.

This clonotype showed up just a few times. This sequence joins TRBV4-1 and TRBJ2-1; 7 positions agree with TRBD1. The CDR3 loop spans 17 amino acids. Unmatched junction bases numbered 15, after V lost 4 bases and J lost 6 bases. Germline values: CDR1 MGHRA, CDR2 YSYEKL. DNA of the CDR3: TGCGCCAGCAGCCGAACAGGGGCAGGGGCCCTATCCAATGAGCAGTTCTTC. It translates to CASSRTGAGALSNEQFF.

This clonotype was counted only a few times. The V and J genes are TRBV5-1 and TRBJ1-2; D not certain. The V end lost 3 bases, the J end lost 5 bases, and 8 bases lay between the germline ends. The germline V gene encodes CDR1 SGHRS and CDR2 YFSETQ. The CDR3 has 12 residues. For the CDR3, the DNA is TGCGCCAGCAGCTCTGACAAGTATGGCTACACCTTC. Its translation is CASSSDKYGYTF.